The rows below give T cell receptor beta chains drawn from one sample of a study of T cell responses to AZD1222 COVID-19 vaccine. The data were produced by immunoSEQ multiplex PCR, yet TCRdb's version contains in-frame clones alone and is incomplete. The top ten clones hold 9% to 9.5% of a sample with approximately 130,000 clones, 80% to 90% of them seen once. Source: peripheral blood, taken on day 0 of AZD1222 vaccination. These receptors all come from an adult in good health. Both conserved end residues are part of each CDR3. D genes are given only for firm matches. Not all rows give a size; the values are once, few, many and, for expanded clones, a class.

>TRBV10-3|-|TRBJ1-5|TRBD1
CASGQGSHSNQPQHF
TGTGCCAGTGGACAGGGCAGCCATAGCAATCAGCCCCAGCATTTT
>TRBV5-8|-|TRBJ1-2|-
CASSLAWGYHFSYGYTF
TGTGCCAGCAGCTTGGCCTGGGGGTACCATTTTTCCTATGGCTACACCTTC
>TRBV30|-|TRBJ1-4|-
CAWSAAGGEKLFF
TGTGCCTGGAGTGCGGCGGGGGGTGAAAAACTGTTTTTT
>TRBV6-5|-|TRBJ1-4|TRBD1
CASRTGQAEKLFF
TGTGCCAGCAGGACAGGGCAAGCTGAAAAACTGTTTTTT
>TRBV7-2|-|TRBJ2-7|TRBD2
CASSLHREGTSGIGQYF
TGTGCCAGCAGCTTACACCGGGAGGGGACTAGCGGGATCGGTCAGTACTTC
>TRBV5-4|-|TRBJ2-1|-
CASSFVQGRYNEQFF
TGTGCCAGCAGCTTCGTACAGGGACGCTACAATGAGCAGTTCTTC
>TRBV30|-|TRBJ2-1|TRBD2
CAWSRTSGYNEQFF
TGTGCCTGGAGTCGGACTAGCGGGTACAATGAGCAGTTCTTC
>TRBV6-5|-|TRBJ2-1|TRBD1
CATAGNGDRAFF
TGTGCCACCGCAGGAAACGGGGACAGGGCGTTCTTC
>TRBV11-2|-|TRBJ2-3|-
CASSLAGGLTDTQYF
TGTGCCAGCAGCTTAGCGGGGGGCCTCACAGATACGCAGTATTTT
>TRBV5-8|-|TRBJ1-1|-
CASSKRNRPTEAFF
TGTGCCAGCAGCAAGAGAAACAGACCCACTGAAGCTTTCTTT
>TRBV27|-|TRBJ2-7|-
CASSKRDQSYEQYF
TGTGCCAGCAGTAAACGGGACCAGTCCTACGAGCAGTACTTC
>TRBV6-1|few|TRBJ1-2|-
CASSEGAEANYGYTF
TGTGCCAGCAGTGAAGGGGCCGAAGCTAACTATGGCTACACCTTC
>TRBV30|-|TRBJ1-6|TRBD1
CAGQGNSPLHF
TGTGCCGGACAGGGAAATTCACCCCTCCACTTT
>TRBV6-5|-|TRBJ1-6|TRBD1
CASTADRADNSPLHF
TGTGCCAGCACCGCGGACAGGGCCGATAATTCACCCCTCCACTTT
>TRBV29-1|once|TRBJ1-1|-
CSVVSGGAAYTEAFF
TGCAGCGTTGTCAGCGGGGGGGCAGCATACACTGAAGCTTTCTTT
>TRBV15|-|TRBJ1-1|-
CATSDGQTKNTEAFF
TGTGCCACCAGCGATGGACAGACTAAGAACACTGAAGCTTTCTTT
>TRBV6-1|-|TRBJ1-6|-
CASSATGHPSSYNSPLHF
TGTGCCAGCAGTGCCACAGGGCACCCGAGCTCCTATAATTCACCCCTCCACTTT
>TRBV19|-|TRBJ1-1|-
CASSMVRGTEAFF
TGTGCCAGTAGTATGGTCAGGGGAACTGAAGCTTTCTTT
>TRBV15|-|TRBJ1-2|TRBD1
CATSPGTDYGYTF
TGTGCCACCAGCCCCGGGACAGACTATGGCTACACCTTC
>TRBV7-9|-|TRBJ1-2|-
CASSPSGEVYGYTF
TGTGCCAGCAGTCCCTCGGGGGAGGTCTATGGCTACACCTTC
>TRBV5-4|-|TRBJ1-1|-
CASSLDIMNTEAFF
TGTGCCAGCAGCTTGGACATCATGAACACTGAAGCTTTCTTT
>TRBV29-1|-|TRBJ1-2|-
CSVEDRKDNYGYTF
TGCAGCGTAGAAGACAGAAAAGATAACTATGGCTACACCTTC
>TRBV12-5|once|TRBJ2-5|TRBD1
CASGLRNRGMRFQETQYF
TGTGCTAGTGGTTTGCGGAACAGGGGGATGAGGTTCCAAGAGACCCAGTACTTC
>TRBV11-3|-|TRBJ2-3|-
CASSLGGTRYF
TGTGCCAGCAGCTTAGGGGGGACTCGGTATTTT
>TRBV4-2|-|TRBJ2-7|-
CASSQEQSRVYEQYF
TGTGCCAGCAGCCAAGAACAGAGCAGAGTCTACGAGCAGTACTTC
>TRBV12-3/TRBV12-4|-|TRBJ1-5|TRBD1
CASSSGTGEVVDF
TGTGCCAGCAGTTCCGGGACAGGGGAGGTGGTGGATTTT
>TRBV6-5|-|TRBJ2-2|TRBD1
CASRIRDRIPGELFF
TGTGCCAGCAGAATCCGGGACAGGATACCCGGGGAGCTGTTTTTT
>TRBV19|few|TRBJ1-4|-
CASSRGQNNEKLFF
TGTGCCTCATCACGGGGGCAGAATAATGAAAAACTGTTTTTT
>TRBV6-2/TRBV6-3|-|TRBJ2-3|-
CASSSTGRRGTQYF
TGTGCCAGCAGTTCCACAGGGCGAAGGGGTACGCAGTATTTT
>TRBV4-2|once|TRBJ2-1|TRBD2
CASSQTSGDYNEQFF
TGTGCCAGCAGCCAAACTAGCGGGGATTACAATGAGCAGTTCTTC
>TRBV5-1|-|TRBJ2-7|-
CASSLIPGDTYEQYF
TGCGCCAGCAGCCTAATACCGGGCGATACCTACGAGCAGTACTTC
>TRBV20-1|-|TRBJ1-2|-
CSEGRGGYTF
TGCAGTGAGGGCCGGGGTGGCTACACCTTC
>TRBV9|-|TRBJ2-7|TRBD2
CASSIGLAGPPSYEQYF
TGTGCCAGCAGCATCGGACTAGCGGGACCTCCCTCCTACGAGCAGTACTTC
>TRBV7-8|once|TRBJ2-7|TRBD1
CASSAIAQGTEQYF
TGTGCCAGCAGCGCCATAGCACAGGGGACCGAGCAGTACTTC
>TRBV14|-|TRBJ2-2|-
CASSQSGVPTGELFF
TGTGCCAGCAGCCAGTCAGGGGTCCCCACCGGGGAGCTGTTTTTT
>TRBV30|-|TRBJ1-3|-
CAWQGNAGNTIYF
TGTGCCTGGCAAGGGAACGCTGGAAACACCATATATTTT
>TRBV28|-|TRBJ2-7|-
CASRELAGNYEQYF
TGTGCCAGCCGGGAGCTGGCCGGGAACTACGAGCAGTACTTC
>TRBV5-5|-|TRBJ1-5|TRBD1
CASSLGHRGLDQPQHF
TGTGCCAGCAGCTTAGGCCACAGGGGCCTAGATCAGCCCCAGCATTTT
>TRBV28|-|TRBJ1-4|-
CASRGQGLEKLFF
TGTGCCAGCAGGGGCCAGGGTCTTGAAAAACTGTTTTTT
>TRBV12-2|few|TRBJ1-1|-
CASRLPGATEAFF
TGTGCAAGTCGCTTACCAGGGGCCACTGAAGCTTTCTTT
>TRBV30|-|TRBJ2-2|-
CAWTEQLTGELFF
TGTGCCTGGACGGAACAGCTCACCGGGGAGCTGTTTTTT
>TRBV5-1|-|TRBJ1-1|-
CASNRAENTEAFF
TGCGCCAGTAACCGGGCCGAGAACACTGAAGCTTTCTTT